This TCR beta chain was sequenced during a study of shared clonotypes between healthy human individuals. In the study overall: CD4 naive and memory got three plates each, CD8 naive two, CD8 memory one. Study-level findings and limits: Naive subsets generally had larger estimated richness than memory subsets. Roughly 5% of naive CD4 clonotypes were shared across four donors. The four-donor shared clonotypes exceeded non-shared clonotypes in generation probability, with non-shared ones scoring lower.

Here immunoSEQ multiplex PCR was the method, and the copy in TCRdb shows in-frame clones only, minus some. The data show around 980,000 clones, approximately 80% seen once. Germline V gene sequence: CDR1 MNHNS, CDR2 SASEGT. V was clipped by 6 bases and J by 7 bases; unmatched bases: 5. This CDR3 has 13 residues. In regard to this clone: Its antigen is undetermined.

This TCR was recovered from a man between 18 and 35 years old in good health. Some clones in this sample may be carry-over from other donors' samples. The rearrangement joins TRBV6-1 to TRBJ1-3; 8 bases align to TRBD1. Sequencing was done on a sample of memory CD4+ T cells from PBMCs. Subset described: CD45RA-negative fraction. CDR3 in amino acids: CASRTHRGNTIYF. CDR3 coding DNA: TGTGCCAGCAGAACACACAGGGGGAACACCATATATTTT.